The 11 T cell receptor beta chains reported below all come from one sample, sequenced in a study of read filtering for tumor transcriptome and immune sequencing. From about 0.4 ug of RNA, a library with molecular barcoded alpha/delta and beta/gamma adaptors was made. TCRdb reprocessed the reads via MiXCR and lists one record per CDR3 protein. Of fewer than 25,000 distinct CDR3 sequences in the sample, around 20% were seen once. The specimen sequenced was a population of CD138-negative cells sorted from bone marrow. These receptors were obtained from a donor aged 40 or over with multiple myeloma.

The rearrangement links TRBV11-2 to TRBJ2-1, with 15 bases aligning to TRBD2. With V trimmed by 5 bases and J by 5 bases, 7 bases remained unmatched. This CDR3 has 17 amino acids. Germline CDR1 and CDR2: SGHAT and FQNNGV. The CDR3 region is CASSPGTSGRNNNEQFF. The CDR3 DNA sequence: TGTGCCAGCAGCCCGGGGACTAGCGGGAGGAACAACAATGAGCAGTTCTTC.

This clonotype has just one count. The CDR3 does not end in the conserved phenylalanine or tryptophan, so this is likely a read error. This chain connects TRBV20-1 to TRBJ2-7; TRBD2 matches 10 bases. The CDR3 is 14 amino acids. The V and J ends lost 6 bases and 4 bases, in that order; junction bases with no gene match: 9. The germline V gene encodes CDR1 DFQATT and CDR2 SNEGSKA (reference sequence). This chain's CDR3 is CSAIFSSGSYEQYS. Written as DNA, the CDR3 is TGCAGTGCAATATTCTCTAGCGGGAGTTACGAGCAGTACTCC.

The chain recombines TRBV2 with TRBJ1-5; maybe TRBD1 (6 bases). Germline V lookup: CDR1 SNHLY, CDR2 FYNNEI. V lost 6 bases to trimming and J lost 7 bases, with 13 bases between them. The CDR3 length is 13 residues. In DNA form, the CDR3 reads TGTGCCAGCAGACCTCAGGGGTACCAGCCCCAGCATTTT. Translated: CASRPQGYQPQHF.

This clonotype was seen ten or more times. The genes are TRBV7-8 and TRBJ2-7; D not resolved. Germline lookup yields CDR1 SGHVS and CDR2 FQNEAQ. V shed 5 bases and J shed 0 bases, with 11 bases lying between them. The length of the CDR3 is 14 residues. The CDR3 protein is CASSHSYPSYEQYF. The CDR3, as DNA: TGTGCCAGCAGCCACTCATACCCCTCCTACGAGCAGTACTTC.

This clonotype was seen ten or more times. This chain uses TRBV29-1 with TRBJ2-3; no reliable D call. The CDR3 covers 14 residues. V lost 4 bases, J lost 2 bases, and 13 bases lay in between. In germline, CDR1 is SQVTM, CDR2 ANQGSEA. The CDR3 nucleotides read TGCAGCGTTGCGCGGACGACGACCACAGATACGCAGTATTTT. Protein product: CSVARTTTTDTQYF.

With respect to this clonotype: At one end, the junction sequence differs from germline, possibly due to a read error. V usage is TRBV4-2 and J usage is TRBJ2-1; 9 nucleotides agree with TRBD2. The germline V gene encodes CDR1 LGHNA and CDR2 YNFKEQ. CDR3 size: 18 residues. Here the CDR3 DNA reads TGTGCCAGCAGCCAAGGGCCTATGGCTAGCGGGGTCCTCAATGTGCAGTTCTTC. It specifies CASSQGPMASGVLNVQFF.

There are many counts of this clonotype. V gene TRBV7-9 combines with J gene TRBJ2-5, with D uncertain. Germline CDR1 SEHNR, CDR2 FQNEAQ (reference sequence). The CDR3 extends over 12 amino acids. V was cut by 2 bases and J by 5 bases, with 6 bases left in between. The CDR3 bases are TGTGCCAGCAGCTTACTGGGGGAGACCCAGTACTTC. It yields the protein CASSLLGETQYF. Variable domain in full (rest from reference TRBV7-9 and TRBJ2-5): DTGVSQNPRHKITKRGQNVTFRCDPISEHNRLYWYRQTLGQGPEFLTYFQNEAQLEKSRLLSDRFSAERPKGSFSTLEIQRTEQGDSAMYLCASSLLGETQYFGPGTRLLVL.

The table lists this clonotype with many counts. The chain uses TRBV23-1 and TRBJ2-1; 12 positions agree with TRBD2. TRBV23-1 is marked as an open reading frame, function uncertain. J lost 7 bases, V lost 4 bases, and 5 bases had no gene match. The length of the CDR3 is 15 residues. The CDR3 DNA follows: TGCGCCAGCAGTCTGACTAGCGGGAGTGAGAATGAGCAGTTCTTC. Amino acid sequence: CASSLTSGSENEQFF.

A word on this clonotype: One end of the junction does not line up with germline, which may come from a read error. The chain employs TRBV2 and TRBJ2-3; 7 positions match TRBD2. The CDR3 runs 15 residues. The V gene's germline CDR1 is SNHLY and CDR2 FYNNEI. The CDR3 here is CAISVLAGVADTQYF. The CDR3 nucleotides are TGTGCCATCAGTGTGTTGGCGGGAGTGGCAGATACTCAGTATTTT.

This clonotype has at least ten counts. V usage is TRBV6-6 and J usage is TRBJ2-7; D uncertain. CDR3 size: 11 residues. Germline CDR1 reads MNHNY; CDR2 reads SVGAGI (reference sequence). V gave up 5 bases and J gave up 4 bases, with 6 bases separating them. CDR3 nucleotides: TGTGCCAGCAGTCCACGGTACGAGCAGTACTTC. It codes for CASSPRYEQYF.

This clonotype is labeled as medium-sized. The chain is built from TRBV7-2 and TRBJ2-1; D remains unclear. The CDR3 extends over 14 amino acids. Germline CDR1 is SGHTA and CDR2 is FQGNSA. The V end was cut by 5 bases, the J end by 4 bases, with 12 bases between. CDR3 sequence (DNA): TGTGCCAGCAGCCCTTCCCGGCCTTACAATGAGCAGTTCTTC. Translating it yields CASSPSRPYNEQFF. The full variable domain, with the rest looked up from reference TRBV7-2 and TRBJ2-1, is GAGVSQSPSNKVTEKGKDVELRCDPISGHTALYWYRQSLGQGLEFLIYFQGNSAPDKSGLPSDRFSAERTGGSVSTLTIQRTQQEDSAVYLCASSPSRPYNEQFFGPGTRLTVL.